This TCR beta chain was recovered during a study of spatial heterogeneity in lung cancer. Trimming at V came to 5 bases and at J to 2 bases, leaving 3 bases not matched to a gene. The CDR3 has 14 amino acids. Germline V gene lookup returns CDR1 SGHTA and CDR2 FQGNSA. TCRdb redid the calling of the 5' RACE reads with MiXCR, one entry per CDR3 protein. This table holds fewer than 60,000 distinct CDR3 sequences, under 8% found once. This clonotype was counted only a few times. Time point given: blood at routine non-recurrence follow-up after resection. Whole RNA from tumor, nontumor lung or frozen PBMC was sequenced unsorted.

The material sequenced was PBMCs, taken at follow-up. The sequence came from a female donor with early-stage non-small cell lung cancer. The gene calls are TRBV7-2 and TRBJ2-7; TRBD2 matches 10 bases. DNA of the CDR3: TGTGCCAGCAGCCGGACTAGCGGTGCCTACGAGCAGTACTTC. It codes for CASSRTSGAYEQYF.